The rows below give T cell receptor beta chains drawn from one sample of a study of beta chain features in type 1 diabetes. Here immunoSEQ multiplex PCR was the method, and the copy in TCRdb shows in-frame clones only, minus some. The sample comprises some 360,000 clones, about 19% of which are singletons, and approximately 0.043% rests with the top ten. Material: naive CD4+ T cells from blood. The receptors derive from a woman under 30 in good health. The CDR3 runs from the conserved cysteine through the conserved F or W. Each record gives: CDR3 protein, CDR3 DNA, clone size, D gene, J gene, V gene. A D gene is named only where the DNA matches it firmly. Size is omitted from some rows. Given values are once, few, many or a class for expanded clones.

cdr3_aa: CASSLDRTEAFF
cdr3_nt: TGCGCCAGCAGCTTGGATAGAACTGAAGCTTTCTTT
clone_size: once
d_call: NA
j_call: TRBJ1-1
v_call: TRBV5-1

cdr3_aa: CASSVGEGTHEAFF
cdr3_nt: TGTGCCAGCAGCGTAGGAGAGGGGACACATGAAGCTTTCTTT
clone_size: few
d_call: NA
j_call: TRBJ1-1
v_call: TRBV9

cdr3_aa: CTSRFCGANVLTF
cdr3_nt: TGCACCAGCAGGTTCTGTGGGGCCAACGTCCTGACTTTC
clone_size: NA
d_call: NA
j_call: TRBJ2-6
v_call: TRBV1

cdr3_aa: CASSWTDRVGNEQFF
cdr3_nt: TGCGCCAGCAGCTGGACGGACAGGGTGGGCAATGAGCAGTTCTTC
clone_size: NA
d_call: TRBD1
j_call: TRBJ2-1
v_call: TRBV5-1

cdr3_aa: CASSSALLTGPHYEQYF
cdr3_nt: TGTGCCAGCAGCTCTGCCCTTCTGACAGGGCCCCACTACGAGCAGTACTTC
clone_size: few
d_call: TRBD1
j_call: TRBJ2-7
v_call: TRBV11-3

cdr3_aa: CASSQDTRGVNTEAFF
cdr3_nt: TGCGCCAGCAGCCAAGATACGAGAGGCGTGAACACTGAAGCTTTCTTT
clone_size: NA
d_call: NA
j_call: TRBJ1-1
v_call: TRBV4-3

cdr3_aa: CASSPPGGSYNEQFF
cdr3_nt: TGTGCCAGCTCACCACCGGGGGGCTCCTACAATGAGCAGTTCTTC
clone_size: NA
d_call: NA
j_call: TRBJ2-1
v_call: TRBV18

cdr3_aa: CASSVGQETQYF
cdr3_nt: TGTGCCAGCAGCGTCGGTCAAGAGACCCAGTACTTC
clone_size: few
d_call: NA
j_call: TRBJ2-5
v_call: TRBV9

cdr3_aa: CASSFGGATDTQYF
cdr3_nt: TGCGCCAGCAGCTTCGGGGGGGCGACAGATACGCAGTATTTT
clone_size: NA
d_call: TRBD2
j_call: TRBJ2-3
v_call: TRBV5-1

cdr3_aa: CASSRAGTANTEAFF
cdr3_nt: TGTGCCAGCAGCAGAGCCGGGACAGCGAACACTGAAGCTTTCTTT
clone_size: few
d_call: TRBD1
j_call: TRBJ1-1
v_call: TRBV11-2